These T cell receptor beta chains were read from a single sample in a study of blood T cell repertoires in COVID-19. Sequencing used immunoSEQ multiplex PCR; TCRdb keeps in-frame clones, though not all of them. The sample has 25,000 to 35,000 clones, 90% to 95% seen once. The sample consisted of peripheral blood. These receptors all stem from a woman in her 70s with COVID-19, enrolled during active disease. Both conserved end residues are part of each CDR3. The order of the fields is clone size, D gene, J gene, V gene, CDR3 protein, CDR3 DNA. The D gene is left open where the match is weak. Size tells how often a clone was seen (once, few, many) or the class of an expanded clone, and some rows leave it out.

>-|-|TRBJ2-1|TRBV25-1
CAYGRDSYNEQFF
TGTGCTTATGGGAGAGACTCCTACAATGAGCAGTTCTTC
>once|TRBD1|TRBJ1-6|TRBV28
CASSNPGDRVNSPLHF
TGTGCCAGCAGTAACCCCGGGGACAGGGTTAATTCACCCCTCCACTTT
>-|-|TRBJ2-7|TRBV4-3
CASSQTRTALLYEQYF
TGCGCCAGCAGCCAAACTAGGACTGCTCTCCTCTACGAGCAGTACTTC
>few|-|TRBJ2-7|TRBV5-1
CASSPGVGGPYEQYF
TGCGCCAGCAGCCCTGGGGTGGGGGGACCCTACGAGCAGTACTTC
>-|-|TRBJ1-4|TRBV19
CASSIIKLFF
TGTGCCAGTAGTATTATAAAACTGTTTTTT
>-|TRBD1|TRBJ1-1|TRBV5-1
CASSFRDSNIGSEAFF
TGCGCCAGCAGCTTTAGGGACAGCAATATCGGGTCTGAAGCTTTCTTT
>-|TRBD2|TRBJ2-5|TRBV18
CASSPPAGGAETQYF
TGTGCCAGCTCACCACCAGCGGGAGGGGCTGAGACCCAGTACTTC
>-|-|TRBJ1-5|TRBV2
CASSDLQGAQPQHF
TGTGCCAGCAGTGACCTCCAGGGCGCTCAGCCCCAGCATTTT
>-|-|TRBJ2-5|TRBV3-1/TRBV3-2
CASSQDSTGETQYF
TGTGCCAGCAGCCAAGATAGTACGGGTGAGACCCAGTACTTC
>-|TRBD2|TRBJ2-5|TRBV5-5
CASSLPAGAGETQYF
TGTGCCAGCAGCTTACCAGCGGGAGCCGGGGAGACCCAGTACTTC
>-|TRBD1|TRBJ2-1|TRBV28
CASSTTGGLSSYNEQFF
TGTGCCAGCAGTACGACAGGGGGCCTGAGCTCCTACAATGAGCAGTTCTTC
>-|-|TRBJ2-2|TRBV5-1
CASSLPHTSGELFF
TGCGCCAGCAGCTTGCCGCACACCTCCGGGGAGCTGTTTTTT
>-|-|TRBJ2-1|TRBV11-1
CASSPFSVHNEQFF
TGTGCCAGCAGCCCATTCAGCGTACACAATGAGCAGTTCTTC
>once|-|TRBJ2-7|TRBV6-6
CASTVAERPHEQYF
TGTGCCAGCACGGTAGCGGAGAGGCCCCACGAGCAGTACTTC
>-|-|TRBJ2-3|TRBV6-4
CASSDSETGLLTDTQYF
TGTGCCAGCAGTGACAGCGAAACGGGTCTCCTCACAGATACGCAGTATTTT
>-|TRBD1|TRBJ2-7|TRBV2
CASRSGQGSYEQYF
TGTGCCAGCAGATCGGGACAGGGGAGTTACGAGCAGTACTTC
>-|-|TRBJ1-2|TRBV18
CASGGAYGYTF
TGTGCCAGCGGGGGGGCCTATGGCTACACCTTC
>-|-|TRBJ1-5|TRBV6-6
CATRPWAGDNQPQHF
TGTGCCACCCGACCATGGGCAGGGGACAATCAGCCCCAGCATTTT
>-|-|TRBJ1-6|TRBV18
CASSTDRNSPLHF
TGTGCCAGCTCAACGGACAGAAATTCACCCCTCCACTTT
>-|-|TRBJ2-5|TRBV5-4
CASSLGGEMKTQYF
TGTGCCAGCAGCTTGGGGGGGGAGATGAAGACCCAGTACTTC
>once|TRBD1|TRBJ1-1|TRBV29-1
CSVAWTGGDTEAFF
TGCAGCGTTGCCTGGACAGGAGGGGACACTGAAGCTTTCTTT
>-|TRBD1|TRBJ1-5|TRBV27
CASSNSGTGLVRGNQPQHF
TGTGCCAGCAGTAACTCCGGGACAGGTCTCGTCAGGGGGAATCAGCCCCAGCATTTT
>-|TRBD1|TRBJ1-6|TRBV12-3/TRBV12-4
CASSRQGASPLHF
TGTGCCAGCAGCCGACAGGGGGCTTCACCCCTCCACTTT
>-|-|TRBJ2-1|TRBV7-8
CASSLQGEQFF
TGTGCCAGCAGCCTACAGGGTGAGCAGTTCTTC
>-|TRBD2|TRBJ2-5|TRBV28
CASSLGLAGAKTQYF
TGTGCCAGCAGTTTAGGTCTAGCGGGTGCCAAGACCCAGTACTTC
>-|-|TRBJ2-7|TRBV19
CASSEEDDNLYEQYF
TGTGCCAGTAGTGAGGAGGACGACAATCTCTACGAGCAGTACTTC
>-|-|TRBJ2-5|TRBV27
CASTSGGTQYF
TGTGCCAGCACGTCCGGGGGGACCCAGTACTTC
>few|-|TRBJ1-2|TRBV5-4
CASSLNYGYTF
TGTGCCAGCAGCCTTAACTATGGCTACACCTTC
>-|-|TRBJ2-7|TRBV18
CASSPAGQQVYEQYF
TGTGCCAGCTCACCGGCGGGACAGCAAGTCTACGAGCAGTACTTC
>once|-|TRBJ2-7|TRBV12-3/TRBV12-4
CASRSTSSEQYF
TGTGCCAGCAGATCGACTAGTTCCGAGCAGTACTTC
>-|TRBD1|TRBJ2-2|TRBV7-3
CASSLTGGENTGELFF
TGTGCCAGCAGCTTAACAGGGGGCGAGAACACCGGGGAGCTGTTTTTT
>-|-|TRBJ1-2|TRBV30
CAWSVNRDYGYTF
TGTGCCTGGAGTGTAAACAGGGACTATGGCTACACCTTC
>-|-|TRBJ1-4|TRBV19
CASSISATNEKLFF
TGTGCCAGTAGTATCTCGGCAACTAATGAAAAACTGTTTTTT
>-|TRBD1|TRBJ1-1|TRBV6-6
CASSKGDSNTEAFF
TGTGCCAGCAGTAAGGGGGACAGCAACACTGAAGCTTTCTTT
>-|TRBD1|TRBJ1-1|TRBV7-9
CASRRRGLTEAFF
TGTGCCAGCAGGCGCAGGGGGCTTACTGAAGCTTTCTTT
>once|TRBD1|TRBJ1-1|TRBV4-2
CASSRQGENTEAFF
TGTGCCAGCAGTCGACAGGGAGAGAACACTGAAGCTTTCTTT
>-|-|TRBJ1-1|TRBV10-3
CAISGNSGMNTEAFF
TGTGCCATCAGTGGGAACAGTGGAATGAACACTGAAGCTTTCTTT
>-|-|TRBJ2-5|TRBV24-1
CATSVGAQETQYF
TGTGCCACCAGTGTAGGGGCCCAAGAGACCCAGTACTTC
>once|-|TRBJ1-1|TRBV29-1
CSVAYLNTEAFF
TGCAGCGTTGCCTACTTGAACACTGAAGCTTTCTTT
>once|-|TRBJ2-7|TRBV7-5
CASFSRGTLFHYSYEQYF
TGTGCCAGCTTCTCCAGGGGGACTCTTTTCCACTACTCCTACGAGCAGTACTTC
>-|TRBD1|TRBJ2-1|TRBV28
CASSLSGTGVYEQFF
TGTGCCAGCAGTTTATCCGGGACAGGGGTCTATGAGCAGTTCTTC
>once|TRBD1|TRBJ1-1|TRBV9
CASSEGITGGVAFF
TGTGCCAGCAGCGAGGGGATTACAGGGGGTGTAGCTTTCTTT
>-|TRBD1|TRBJ1-1|TRBV7-9
CASSSGDRGHRENTEAFF
TGTGCCAGCAGCTCCGGGGACAGGGGGCATAGGGAGAACACTGAAGCTTTCTTT
>-|TRBD2|TRBJ2-1|TRBV6-4
CAMLSGRKNEQFF
TGTGCCATGCTCAGCGGGAGGAAAAATGAGCAGTTCTTC
>-|-|TRBJ1-2|TRBV7-8
CASSLAQGSYGYTF
TGTGCCAGCAGCTTAGCCCAGGGTAGCTATGGCTACACCTTC
>-|-|TRBJ2-3|TRBV9
CASSVSGGGLPADTQYF
TGTGCCAGCAGCGTATCCGGGGGAGGACTACCAGCAGATACGCAGTATTTT
>-|-|TRBJ1-4|TRBV19
CASSMGPTNEKLFF
TGTGCCAGTAGTATGGGCCCAACTAATGAAAAACTGTTTTTT
>-|TRBD1|TRBJ1-5|TRBV4-1
CASSQDLSGGQPQHF
TGCGCCAGCAGCCAAGACCTATCAGGGGGGCAGCCCCAGCATTTT
>once|TRBD1|TRBJ2-7|TRBV7-2
CASRPTGGSYEQYF
TGTGCCAGCAGACCTACAGGGGGCTCCTACGAGCAGTACTTC
>-|TRBD2|TRBJ2-7|TRBV7-9
CASSAGTSGSLSEQYF
TGTGCCAGCAGCGCTGGTACTAGCGGGAGTCTATCCGAGCAGTACTTC
>once|-|TRBJ1-1|TRBV6-5
CASSYWDDRPNTEAFF
TGTGCCAGCAGTTACTGGGACGACAGGCCGAACACTGAAGCTTTCTTT